This is a list of T cell receptor beta chains from one sample in a study of metastatic and nonmetastatic thyroid tumors. MiXCR was used by TCRdb to re-call the PCR reads. In the table there are some 26,000 clones, roughly 22% of which are singletons. The source material was adjacent normal tissue. Receptors were obtained from a female donor with papillary thyroid cancer or a benign thyroid nodule (not recorded which). Some clones in this sample may be carry-over from other donors' samples. CDR3s include the opening cysteine and the closing phenylalanine or tryptophan. D genes are given only for firm matches. Not all rows give a size; the values are once, few, many and, for expanded clones, a class.

TRBV6-2/TRBV6-3	TRBJ2-7	few	TRBD1	CASSYPTGGSYEQYF	TGTGCCAGCAGTTACCCAACAGGGGGCTCCTACGAGCAGTACTTC
TRBV6-1	TRBJ2-3	NA	TRBD2	CASRRLAGDTDTQYF	TGTGCCAGCAGGCGACTAGCGGGAGACACAGATACGCAGTATTTT
TRBV6-2/TRBV6-3	TRBJ2-5	many	NA	CASSYPRVGAQETQYF	TGTGCCAGCAGTTACCCCCGGGTGGGGGCCCAAGAGACCCAGTACTTC
TRBV12-3/TRBV12-4	TRBJ2-1	few	NA	CASSLAGVSGDEQFF	TGTGCCAGCAGTTTAGCGGGAGTTTCAGGAGATGAGCAGTTCTTC
TRBV28	TRBJ2-7	NA	TRBD2	CASSFPKRTSGVAARYEQYF	TGTGCCAGCAGTTTTCCTAAAAGGACTAGCGGGGTCGCGGCGCGCTACGAGCAGTACTTC
TRBV19	TRBJ1-5	few	NA	CASRREDNYQPQHF	TGTGCCAGTAGGAGGGAGGACAATTATCAGCCCCAGCATTTT
TRBV5-1	TRBJ2-5	many	TRBD2	CASSRGTSEIQETQYF	TGCGCCAGCAGCAGAGGGACTAGCGAGATACAAGAGACCCAGTACTTC
TRBV2	TRBJ2-3	many	NA	CASRPRDQSTDTQYF	TGTGCCAGCAGACCGAGGGATCAGAGCACAGATACGCAGTATTTT
TRBV29-1	TRBJ2-2	many	TRBD2	CSVGLAGGPHGELFF	TGCAGCGTTGGATTAGCGGGAGGGCCGCACGGGGAGCTGTTTTTT
TRBV12-3/TRBV12-4	TRBJ1-4	medium-sized	TRBD1	CASSGTGGVEKLFF	TGTGCCAGCAGCGGGACAGGGGGTGTTGAAAAACTGTTTTTT
TRBV28	TRBJ2-1	NA	NA	CASSQLDGNSYNEQFF	TGTGCCAGCAGTCAACTTGACGGGAACTCCTACAACGAGCAGTTCTTC
TRBV6-1	TRBJ1-5	medium-sized	NA	CASSEAVQASNQPQHF	TGTGCCAGCAGTGAAGCGGTACAGGCTAGCAATCAGCCCCAGCATTTT
TRBV20-1	TRBJ2-7	once	TRBD1	CSAITGQSYEQCF	TGCAGTGCTATAACGGGACAGTCCTACGAGCAGTGCTTC
TRBV4-1	TRBJ1-1	many	NA	CASSQEIDSTGVNTEAFF	TGCGCCAGCAGCCAAGAGATTGATTCCACAGGAGTGAACACTGAAGCTTTCTTT
TRBV7-3	TRBJ1-3	NA	NA	CASSLSGGFGNTIYF	TGTGCCAGCAGCTTATCAGGAGGGTTCGGAAACACCATATATTTT
TRBV20-1	TRBJ2-1	many	TRBD2	CSARERTSGRHGEQFF	TGCAGTGCTAGAGAAAGGACTAGCGGGAGGCACGGTGAGCAGTTCTTC
TRBV12-3/TRBV12-4	TRBJ2-3	few	NA	CASSWGRDRTDTQYF	TGTGCCAGCAGTTGGGGTAGGGATCGGACAGATACGCAGTATTTT
TRBV19	TRBJ1-5	NA	NA	CASSTTGARDQPQHF	TGTGCCAGTAGTACAACCGGGGCAAGGGATCAGCCCCAGCATTTT
TRBV28	TRBJ1-1	NA	TRBD1	CASSPGQGGNTEAFF	TGTGCCAGCAGTCCGGGACAGGGGGGGAACACTGAAGCTTTCTTT
TRBV2	TRBJ2-1	medium-sized	TRBD2	CASSGLAYNEQFF	TGTGCCAGCAGTGGACTAGCGTACAATGAGCAGTTCTTC
TRBV11-2	TRBJ1-5	NA	NA	CVSSFRAPAAGRNQPQHF	TGTGTCAGCAGCTTCAGGGCCCCCGCGGCGGGCCGCAATCAGCCCCAGCATTTT
TRBV5-4	TRBJ2-1	many	NA	CASWRYGAINEQFF	TGTGCCAGCTGGCGTTATGGAGCTATCAATGAGCAGTTCTTC
TRBV9	TRBJ2-1	NA	NA	CASSVNPSTDNEQFF	TGTGCCAGCAGCGTAAACCCCAGTACAGACAATGAGCAGTTCTTC
TRBV7-7	TRBJ2-3	many	TRBD2	CASSFGRRGSTDTQYF	TGTGCTAGCAGCTTTGGTCGGCGGGGGAGCACAGATACGCAGTATTTT
TRBV19	TRBJ1-5	few	NA	CASIQTGTQPQHF	TGTGCCAGTATACAGACGGGGACGCAGCCCCAGCATTTT
TRBV3-1	TRBJ1-3	many	NA	CASSRPLSGNTIYF	TGTGCCAGCAGCCGACCCCTCTCTGGAAACACCATATATTTT
TRBV6-1	TRBJ1-6	NA	NA	CASSPLVGNSPLHF	TGTGCCAGCTCCCCTCTTGTAGGGAATTCACCCCTCCACTTT
TRBV15	TRBJ2-7	many	NA	CATSRPTGLLAPEQYF	TGTGCCACCAGCAGACCTACTGGGCTACTAGCCCCTGAGCAGTACTTC
TRBV7-8	TRBJ2-5	NA	TRBD1	CASSTGEETQYF	TGTGCCAGCAGCACAGGGGAAGAGACCCAGTACTTC
TRBV28	TRBJ1-2	many	NA	CASSSPQVRDYGYTF	TGTGCCAGCAGTTCCCCACAGGTCCGGGATTATGGCTACACCTTC
TRBV13	TRBJ1-1	many	NA	CASSLHPQGLNTEAFF	TGTGCCAGCAGCTTACATCCGCAGGGGTTGAACACTGAAGCTTTCTTT
TRBV11-2	TRBJ2-7	NA	NA	CASSLVEGRYEQYF	TGTGCCAGCAGCTTAGTCGAGGGGCGCTACGAGCAGTACTTC
TRBV24-1	TRBJ1-5	few	NA	CATSDCLTLAGKPQHF	TGTGCCACCAGTGATTGCCTGACCTTGGCGGGTAAGCCCCAGCATTTT
TRBV9	TRBJ2-7	many	TRBD2	CASSVVAGGPGNEQYF	TGTGCCAGCAGCGTAGTAGCGGGAGGGCCCGGAAACGAGCAGTACTTC
TRBV20-1	TRBJ2-7	many	TRBD2	CSPSGSPREQYF	TGCAGCCCCAGCGGGAGCCCTCGTGAGCAGTACTTC
TRBV9	TRBJ2-7	many	NA	CASSPRLTRYEQYF	TGTGCCAGCAGCCCCCGACTAACCCGCTACGAGCAGTACTTC
TRBV2	TRBJ1-1	medium-sized	NA	CASSEGETEAFF	TGTGCCAGCAGTGAGGGGGAGACTGAAGCTTTCTTT
TRBV15	TRBJ2-7	many	NA	CATSSWFGSDYEQYF	TGTGCCACCAGCAGCTGGTTCGGCAGTGACTACGAGCAGTACTTC
TRBV11-2	TRBJ1-1	many	NA	CASRKSLGGGTEAFF	TGTGCCAGCAGAAAAAGCTTAGGAGGGGGCACTGAAGCTTTCTTT
TRBV28	TRBJ1-5	many	NA	CASSPARYSNQPQHF	TGTGCCAGCAGTCCCGCGCGCTATAGCAATCAGCCCCAGCATTTT
TRBV12-3/TRBV12-4	TRBJ2-2	NA	NA	CASSGTQTWELFF	TGTGCCAGCAGTGGTACCCAAACCTGGGAGCTGTTTTTT
TRBV2	TRBJ1-1	NA	NA	CASSDSAGMNTEAFF	TGTGCCAGCAGTGACTCCGCAGGGATGAACACCGAAGCTTTCTTT
TRBV2	TRBJ2-7	NA	TRBD1	CASRARGPYGQYF	TGTGCCAGCAGAGCCAGGGGGCCGTACGGGCAGTACTTC
TRBV5-1	TRBJ1-2	once	NA	CASSLTGVSYGYTF	TGCGCCAGCAGCTTGACGGGGGTATCCTATGGTTACACCTTC
TRBV20-1	TRBJ2-7	many	NA	CSARDGQFYEQYF	TGCAGTGCTAGAGATGGGCAGTTCTACGAGCAGTACTTC
TRBV6-1	TRBJ1-2	few	NA	CASSEDGQGYGYTF	TGTGCCAGCAGTGAAGACGGGCAGGGCTATGGCTACACCTTC
TRBV27	TRBJ2-1	NA	TRBD1	CASSSGQGSSYKERFF	TGTGCCAGCAGTTCCGGACAGGGGAGCTCCTACAAAGAGAGGTTCTTC
TRBV19	TRBJ2-3	once	TRBD2	CASSIEGLAGVGTDTQYF	TGTGCCAGTAGTATAGAGGGACTAGCGGGAGTTGGCACAGATACGCAGTATTTT
TRBV5-8	TRBJ2-3	many	TRBD1	CASTPGTGYDTQYF	TGTGCCAGCACCCCTGGGACAGGGTACGATACGCAGTATTTT
TRBV2	TRBJ1-6	NA	TRBD1	CASNTWTGDSPLKF	TGTGCCAGCAACACCTGGACAGGGGACTCACCCCTCAAATTT
TRBV12-3/TRBV12-4	TRBJ2-1	medium-sized	NA	CASSLDEGYSYNEQFF	TGTGCCAGCAGTTTAGACGAGGGATACTCCTACAATGAGCAGTTCTTC
TRBV11-2	TRBJ2-1	NA	TRBD2	CASSFGTSFLNEQFF	TGTGCCAGCAGCTTTGGGACTAGCTTCCTGAATGAGCAGTTCTTC
TRBV7-9	TRBJ1-4	NA	NA	CASSSQDRLISEKLFF	TGCGCCAGCAGCTCCCAGGACAGATTGATTAGTGAAAAACTGTTTTTT
TRBV11-2	TRBJ1-6	NA	TRBD1	CASSLVTPETGRFSPLHF	TGTGCCAGCAGCTTAGTAACTCCTGAGACAGGGAGGTTTTCACCCCTCCACTTT
TRBV5-1	TRBJ2-1	many	NA	CASSRESSSYNEQFF	TGCGCCAGCAGCCGGGAGTCGAGCTCCTACAATGAGCAGTTCTTC
TRBV6-1	TRBJ1-5	medium-sized	NA	CASRRLPPQPQHF	TGTGCCAGCAGGAGACTCCCGCCCCAGCCCCAGCATTTT
TRBV11-1	TRBJ1-4	many	TRBD1	CASSLGTDEKLFF	TGTGCCAGCAGCTTGGGGACAGATGAAAAACTGTTTTTT